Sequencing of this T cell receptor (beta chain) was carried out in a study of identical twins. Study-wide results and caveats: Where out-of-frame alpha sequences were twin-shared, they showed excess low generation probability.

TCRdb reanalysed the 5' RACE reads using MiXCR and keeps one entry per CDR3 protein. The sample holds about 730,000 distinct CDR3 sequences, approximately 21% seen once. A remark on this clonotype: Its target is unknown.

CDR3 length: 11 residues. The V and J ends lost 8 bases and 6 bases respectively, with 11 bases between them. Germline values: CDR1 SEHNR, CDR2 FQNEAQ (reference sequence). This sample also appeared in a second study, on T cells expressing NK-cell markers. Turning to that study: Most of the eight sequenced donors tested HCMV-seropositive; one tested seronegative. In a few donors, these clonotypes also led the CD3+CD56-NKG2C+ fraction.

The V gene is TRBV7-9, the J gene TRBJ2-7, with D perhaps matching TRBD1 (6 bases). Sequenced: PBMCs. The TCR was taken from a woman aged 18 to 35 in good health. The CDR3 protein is CASATGVEQYF. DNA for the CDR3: TGTGCCAGCGCGACAGGAGTCGAGCAGTACTTC.